This T cell receptor (beta chain) came from a study of beta chain features in type 1 diabetes. General study points: Researchers report that Type 1 diabetes patients had moderately but significantly shorter TCRB CDR3s across all four CD4+ subsets.

The J segment lost 0 bases and the V segment lost 0 bases, leaving 6 bases of the junction unmatched. There are 18 residues in the CDR3. Germline assignment: CDR1 SGHRS and CDR2 YFSETQ. Points on this clone: The antigen is not known.

The sequenced template was cDNA made from the entire isolated RNA. Samples of naive, central memory and regulatory T cells yielded a mean of about 3.7 million reads. The protocol was immunoSEQ multiplex PCR, while the TCRdb copy is restricted to in-frame clones and leaves out a portion. The sample holds approximately 300,000 clones, about 10% seen once. This chain uses TRBV5-1 with TRBJ2-6; 7 nucleotides align to TRBD1. Sequencing was done on a sample of naive CD4+ T cells from blood. This clonotype was obtained from a woman aged 25-40 years in good health. DNA for the CDR3: TGCGCCAGCAGCTTGGCCTGGACAGGCGACTCTGGGGCCAACGTCCTGACTTTC. This codes for CASSLAWTGDSGANVLTF.